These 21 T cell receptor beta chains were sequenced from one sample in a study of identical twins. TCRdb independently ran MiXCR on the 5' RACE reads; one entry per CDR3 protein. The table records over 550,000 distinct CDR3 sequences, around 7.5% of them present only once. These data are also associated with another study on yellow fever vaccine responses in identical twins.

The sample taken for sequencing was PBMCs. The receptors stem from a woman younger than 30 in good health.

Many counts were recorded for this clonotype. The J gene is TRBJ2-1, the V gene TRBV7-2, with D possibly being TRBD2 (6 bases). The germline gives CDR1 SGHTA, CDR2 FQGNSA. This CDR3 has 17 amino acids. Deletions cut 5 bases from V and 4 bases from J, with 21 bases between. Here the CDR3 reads CASSHLRGRGLYNEQFF. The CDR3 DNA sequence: TGTGCCAGCAGCCACCTCAGAGGGCGGGGACTGTACAATGAGCAGTTCTTC.

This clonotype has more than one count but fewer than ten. The CDR3 is CASSFGTGDYEQYV. In DNA form, the CDR3 reads TGTGCCAGCAGCTTTGGGACAGGAGACTACGAGCAGTACGTC. This chain uses TRBV7-8 with TRBJ2-7; 8 positions agree with TRBD1. CDR3 length: 14 residues. V was pared by 3 bases and J by 3 bases, with 4 bases of the junction left unmatched. Germline V gene sequence: CDR1 SGHVS, CDR2 FQNEAQ.

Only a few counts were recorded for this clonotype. CDR3 bases: TGCAGCGTTGGGAGGACTAGCACAGATACGCAGTATTTT. Translation gives CSVGRTSTDTQYF. V is TRBV29-1 and J is TRBJ2-3, with TRBD2 as a possible D gene (5 bases). The CDR3 is made up of 13 amino acids. Germline assignment: CDR1 SQVTM and CDR2 ANQGSEA. V lost 4 bases and J lost 0, with 8 bases in between.

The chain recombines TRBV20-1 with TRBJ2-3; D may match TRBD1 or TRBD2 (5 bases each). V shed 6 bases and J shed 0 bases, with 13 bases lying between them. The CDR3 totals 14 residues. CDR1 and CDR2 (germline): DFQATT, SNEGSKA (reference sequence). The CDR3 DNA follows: TGCAGTGCGGGGACGATTCATAGCACAGATACGCAGTATTTT. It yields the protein CSAGTIHSTDTQYF.

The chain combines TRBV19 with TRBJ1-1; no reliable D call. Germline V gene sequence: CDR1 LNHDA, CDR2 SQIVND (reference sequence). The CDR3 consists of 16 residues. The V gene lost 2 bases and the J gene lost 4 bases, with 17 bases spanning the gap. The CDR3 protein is CASSISSRASSTEAFF. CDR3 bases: TGTGCCAGTAGTATATCGTCGCGGGCATCGAGCACTGAAGCTTTCTTT. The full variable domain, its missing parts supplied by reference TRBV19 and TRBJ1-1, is DGGITQSPKYLFRKEGQNVTLSCEQNLNHDAMYWYRQDPGQGLRLIYYSQIVNDFQKGDIAEGYSVSREKKESFPLTVTSAQKNPTAFYLCASSISSRASSTEAFFGQGTRLTVV.

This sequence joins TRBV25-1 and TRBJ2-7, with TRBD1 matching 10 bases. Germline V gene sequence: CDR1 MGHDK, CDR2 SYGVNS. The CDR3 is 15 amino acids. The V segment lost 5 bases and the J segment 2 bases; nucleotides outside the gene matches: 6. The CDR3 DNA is TGTGCCAGCAGTACGTCCGGGACAGGGGCCTACGAGCAGTACTTC. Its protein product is CASSTSGTGAYEQYF.

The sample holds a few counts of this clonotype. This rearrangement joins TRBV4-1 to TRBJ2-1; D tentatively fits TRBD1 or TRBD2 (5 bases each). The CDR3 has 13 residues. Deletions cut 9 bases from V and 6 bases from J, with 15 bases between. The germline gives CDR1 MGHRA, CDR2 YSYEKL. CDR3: CARISRGVNEQFF. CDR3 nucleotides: TGCGCCAGGATCTCAAGAGGGGTCAATGAGCAGTTCTTC.

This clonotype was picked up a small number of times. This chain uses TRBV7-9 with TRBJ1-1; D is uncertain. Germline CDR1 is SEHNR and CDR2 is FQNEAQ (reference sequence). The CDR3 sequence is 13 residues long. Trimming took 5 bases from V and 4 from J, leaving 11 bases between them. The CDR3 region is CASSPPIGTEAFF. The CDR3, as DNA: TGTGCCAGCAGCCCCCCAATAGGCACTGAAGCTTTCTTT. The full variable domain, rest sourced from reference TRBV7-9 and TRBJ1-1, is DTGVSQNPRHKITKRGQNVTFRCDPISEHNRLYWYRQTLGQGPEFLTYFQNEAQLEKSRLLSDRFSAERPKGSFSTLEIQRTEQGDSAMYLCASSPPIGTEAFFGQGTRLTVV.

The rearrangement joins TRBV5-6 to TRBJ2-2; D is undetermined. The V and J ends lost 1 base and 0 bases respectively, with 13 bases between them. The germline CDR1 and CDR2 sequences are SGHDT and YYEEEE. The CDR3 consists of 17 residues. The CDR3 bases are TGTGCCAGCAGCTTGATCAAGCATCTCGCGAACACCGGGGAGCTGTTTTTT. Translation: CASSLIKHLANTGELFF.

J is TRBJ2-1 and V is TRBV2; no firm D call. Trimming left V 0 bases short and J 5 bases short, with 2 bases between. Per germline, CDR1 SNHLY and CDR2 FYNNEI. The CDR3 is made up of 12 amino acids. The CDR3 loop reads CASSEANNEQFF. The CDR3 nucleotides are TGTGCCAGCAGTGAAGCGAACAATGAGCAGTTCTTC.

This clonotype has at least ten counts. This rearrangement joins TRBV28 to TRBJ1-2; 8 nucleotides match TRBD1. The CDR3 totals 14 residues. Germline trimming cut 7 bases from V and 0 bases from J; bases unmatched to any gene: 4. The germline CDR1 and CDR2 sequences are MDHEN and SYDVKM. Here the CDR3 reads CASTLQGANYGYTF. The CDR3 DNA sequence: TGTGCCAGCACCCTACAGGGGGCTAACTATGGCTACACCTTC.

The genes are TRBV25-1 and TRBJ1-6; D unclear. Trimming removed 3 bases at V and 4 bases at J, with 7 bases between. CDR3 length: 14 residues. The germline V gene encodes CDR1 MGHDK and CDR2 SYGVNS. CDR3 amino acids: CASSDSEYNSPLHF. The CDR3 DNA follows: TGTGCCAGCAGTGATTCAGAGTATAATTCACCCCTCCACTTT.

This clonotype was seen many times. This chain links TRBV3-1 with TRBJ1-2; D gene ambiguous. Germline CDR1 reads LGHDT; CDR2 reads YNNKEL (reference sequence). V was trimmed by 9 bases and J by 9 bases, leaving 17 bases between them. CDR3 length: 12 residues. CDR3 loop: CASLGRNLRYTF. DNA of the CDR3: TGTGCCAGTCTAGGGCGGAATCTTCGCTACACCTTC. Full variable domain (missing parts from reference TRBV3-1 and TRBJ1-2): DTAVSQTPKYLVTQMGNDKSIKCEQNLGHDTMYWYKQDSKKFLKIMFSYNNKELIINETVPNRFSPKSPDKAHLNLHINSLELGDSAVYFCASLGRNLRYTFGSGTRLTVV.

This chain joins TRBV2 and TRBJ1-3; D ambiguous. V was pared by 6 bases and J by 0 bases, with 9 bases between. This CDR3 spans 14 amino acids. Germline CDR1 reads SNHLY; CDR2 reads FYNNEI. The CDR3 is CASRELTSGNTIYF. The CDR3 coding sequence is TGTGCCAGCAGAGAACTGACCTCTGGAAACACCATATATTTT.

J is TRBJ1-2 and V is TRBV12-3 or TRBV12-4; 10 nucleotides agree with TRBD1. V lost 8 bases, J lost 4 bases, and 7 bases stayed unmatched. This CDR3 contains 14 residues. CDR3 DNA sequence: TGTGCCAGCTCCTGGACAGGGGGATTCTATGGCTACACCTTC. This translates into CASSWTGGFYGYTF.

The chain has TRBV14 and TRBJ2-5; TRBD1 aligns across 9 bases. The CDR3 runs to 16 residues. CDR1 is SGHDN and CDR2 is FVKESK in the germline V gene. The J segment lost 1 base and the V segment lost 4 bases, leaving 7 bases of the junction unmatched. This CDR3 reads CASSPAGTGIQETQYF. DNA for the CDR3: TGTGCCAGCAGCCCCGCCGGGACAGGGATCCAAGAGACCCAGTACTTC.

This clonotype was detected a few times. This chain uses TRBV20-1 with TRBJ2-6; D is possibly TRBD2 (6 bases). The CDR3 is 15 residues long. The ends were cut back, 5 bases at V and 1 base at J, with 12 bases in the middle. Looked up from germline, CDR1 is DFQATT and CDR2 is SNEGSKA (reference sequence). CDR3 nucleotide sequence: TGCAGTGCTGGGGGAGGTCCGTCTGGGGCCAACGTCCTGACTTTC. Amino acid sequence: CSAGGGPSGANVLTF.

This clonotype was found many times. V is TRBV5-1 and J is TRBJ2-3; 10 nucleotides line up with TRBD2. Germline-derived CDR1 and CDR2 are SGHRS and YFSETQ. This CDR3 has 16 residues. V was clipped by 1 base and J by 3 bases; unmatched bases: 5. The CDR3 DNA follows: TGCGCCAGCAGCTTGTTGGGTAGCGGGAGGACAGATACGCAGTATTTT. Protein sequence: CASSLLGSGRTDTQYF.

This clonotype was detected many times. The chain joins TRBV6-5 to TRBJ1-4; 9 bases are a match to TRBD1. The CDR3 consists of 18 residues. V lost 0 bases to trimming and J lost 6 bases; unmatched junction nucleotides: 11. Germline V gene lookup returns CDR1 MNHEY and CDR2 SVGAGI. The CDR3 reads CASSYSGQGVVLDEKLFF. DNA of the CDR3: TGTGCCAGCAGTTACTCGGGACAGGGTGTAGTATTGGATGAAAAACTGTTTTTT.

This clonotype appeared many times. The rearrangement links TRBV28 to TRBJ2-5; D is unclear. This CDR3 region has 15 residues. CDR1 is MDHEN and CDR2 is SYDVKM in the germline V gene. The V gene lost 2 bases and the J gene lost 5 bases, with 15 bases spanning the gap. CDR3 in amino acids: CASSLLEEKRETQYF. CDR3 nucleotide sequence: TGTGCCAGCAGTTTACTCGAGGAGAAGAGGGAGACCCAGTACTTC.

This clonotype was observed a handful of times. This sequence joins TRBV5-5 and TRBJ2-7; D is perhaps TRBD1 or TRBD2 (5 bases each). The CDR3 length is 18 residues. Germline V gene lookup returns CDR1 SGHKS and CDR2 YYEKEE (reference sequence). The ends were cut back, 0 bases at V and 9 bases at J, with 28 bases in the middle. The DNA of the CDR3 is TGTGCCAGCAGCTTGGATAGCGCCGGGACGGCGCCGCACATAGGGCAGTACGTC. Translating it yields CASSLDSAGTAPHIGQYV.